These 7 T cell receptor beta chains originate from one sample sequenced in a study of response to subunit inactivated influenza vaccine. A single record per CDR3 protein comes from TCRdb applying MiXCR to the RT-PCR reads. Here the sample spans about 170,000 distinct CDR3 sequences, approximately 12% being singletons. This same sample was also part of a study on T cells expressing NK-cell markers. That work adds: In generating TCR beta cDNA, 5'RACE template switching with UMIs was used.

The sequencing here drew on CD8+ T cells sorted from PBMCs, taken roughly 12 days after vaccination. The receptors come from a man aged 50-59 years who received an inactivated influenza vaccine.

This clonotype was counted only a few times. The chain combines TRBV7-9 with TRBJ2-2, with 7 positions matching TRBD2. J gave up 1 base and V 5 bases, and 4 bases lay outside the gene matches. The CDR3 length is 15 residues. Looked up from germline, CDR1 is SEHNR and CDR2 is FQNEAQ (reference sequence). The CDR3 protein is CASSIGGGNTGELFF. In DNA form, the CDR3 reads TGTGCCAGCAGCATTGGCGGGGGGAACACCGGGGAGCTGTTTTTT.

CDR3 amino acids: CASSVSADTQYF. The CDR3 nucleotides read TGTGCCAGCAGCGTCAGCGCAGATACGCAGTATTTT. The gene calls are TRBV9 and TRBJ2-3, with D unclear. The CDR3 has 12 amino acids. Germline CDR1 SGDLS, CDR2 YYNGEE. V was cut by 2 bases and J by 4 bases, with 5 bases left in between. Full variable domain (missing parts from reference TRBV9 and TRBJ2-3): DSGVTQTPKHLITATGQRVTLRCSPRSGDLSVYWYQQSLDQGLQFLIQYYNGEERAKGNILERFSAQQFPDLHSELNLSSLELGDSALYFCASSVSADTQYFGPGTRLTVL.

This clonotype was counted many times. The chain is built from TRBV2 and TRBJ2-1, with D tentatively TRBD1 (6 bases). The CDR3 covers 14 residues. The V gene's germline CDR1 is SNHLY and CDR2 FYNNEI. Trimming pared 7 bases from V and 7 bases from J, leaving 17 bases between. The CDR3 is CASTRPGTINEQFF. CDR3 nucleotide sequence: TGTGCCAGCACTAGGCCCGGGACAATAAATGAGCAGTTCTTC.

This clonotype was picked up many times. CDR3 bases: TGCAGCGTCATGGACAGTACCTACGAGCAGTACTTC. This gives the protein CSVMDSTYEQYF. The chain has TRBV29-1 and TRBJ2-7; tentative D call: TRBD1 (6 bases). CDR1 SQVTM and CDR2 ANQGSEA come from the germline V gene. The length of the CDR3 is 12 residues. The V and J ends lost 6 bases and 2 bases respectively, with 11 bases between them.

The chain carries TRBV6-6 and TRBJ2-3; D is unclear. Germline values: CDR1 MNHNY, CDR2 SVGAGI (reference sequence). This CDR3 comprises 12 residues. V was clipped by 7 bases and J by 4 bases, with 9 bases between them. The CDR3 loop reads CASTSRSDTQYF. The CDR3 DNA reads TGTGCCAGCACTTCGAGGTCAGATACGCAGTATTTT.

The chain couples TRBV4-3 to TRBJ1-1, with unresolved D. The CDR3 is 15 residues long. Germline values: CDR1 LGHNA, CDR2 YSLEER. V was shortened by 2 bases and J by 6 bases, with 16 bases between the two germline ends. CDR3 DNA sequence: TGCGCCAGCAGCCAAAACGACGGTATGAGCTCTGAAGCTTTCTTT. Its protein product is CASSQNDGMSSEAFF.

This clonotype was counted between two and nine times. The chain recombines TRBV12-3 or TRBV12-4 with TRBJ2-2; 9 positions agree with TRBD1. The CDR3 has 20 residues. Trimming at V came to 4 bases and at J to 4 bases, leaving 19 bases not matched to a gene. CDR3 amino acids: CASSSTQGLRDRAVTGELFF. As DNA, the CDR3 is TGTGCCAGCAGTTCAACCCAGGGGTTAAGGGACAGGGCTGTCACCGGGGAGCTGTTTTTT.